This T cell receptor beta chain stems from a study of blood T cell repertoires in COVID-19. Across the study: Sites in the United States, Italy and Spain provided acute and convalescent COVID-19 samples. PBMCs, B-cell-depleted T cells, or T cells were the source of the cDNA or gDNA that made up the material.

After removal of 4 bases from V and 8 bases from J, the junction contained 8 bases not matched to a gene. CDR3 length: 16 residues. Looked up from germline, CDR1 is LNHDA and CDR2 is SQIVND (reference sequence). This clone was seen only once. Original data processing: Nucleated cell counts were estimated from reference gene primer amplification. Profiled with immunoSEQ multiplex PCR; TCRdb holds only in-frame clones, not every one. The V and J calls and clone size were taken over from that table, and D and trimming were inferred from the DNA. The data contain about 170,000 clones, around 82% of them singletons.

The chain joins TRBV19 to TRBJ1-6, with 10 nucleotides matching TRBD1. The receptor comes from a human donor with acute or convalescent COVID-19. The donor label of this sample is uncertain. Sequencing was done on a sample of peripheral blood. CDR3 sequence (DNA): TGTGCCAGTAGTACACCCCGGGACAGGGGCTATTCACCCCTCCACTTT. It specifies CASSTPRDRGYSPLHF.